One sample yielded the 27 T cell receptor beta chains listed below, sequenced in a study of T cells after yellow fever vaccination. TCRdb passed the 5' RACE reads through MiXCR, listing each CDR3 protein once. The table includes about 340,000 distinct CDR3 sequences, around 12% detected once. Sequencing used CD4+ T cells sorted from PBMCs, obtained 15 days after the yellow fever booster vaccination. The receptors were sampled from a man younger than 35 who received the YFV17D yellow fever vaccine.

This clonotype was detected ten times or more. CDR3 sequence reads: CASSHPGLAGAHTGELFF. CDR3 bases: TGCGCCAGCAGCCATCCTGGACTAGCGGGGGCCCACACCGGGGAGCTGTTTTTT. The chain has TRBV4-3 and TRBJ2-2, with 13 bases matching TRBD2. The germline V gene has CDR1 LGHNA and CDR2 YSLEER. The V gene end was trimmed by 3 bases and the J gene end by 3 bases; junction bases not matched to a gene: 7. The CDR3 loop spans 18 amino acids.

This rearrangement joins TRBV7-9 to TRBJ1-1; 7 nucleotides match TRBD1. There are 14 residues in the CDR3. V was clipped by 4 bases and J by 5 bases; unmatched bases: 7. Germline CDR1 SEHNR, CDR2 FQNEAQ (reference sequence). In DNA, the CDR3 is TGTGCCAGCAGCTCGACAGGGAGGGAGACTGAAGCTTTCTTT. This translates into CASSSTGRETEAFF.

This clonotype was detected a few times. This sequence joins TRBV6-5 and TRBJ2-7; the D gene could be TRBD1 or TRBD2 (5 bases each). V was cut by 0 bases and J by 2 bases, with 11 bases left in between. The CDR3 totals 15 residues. The V gene's germline CDR1 is MNHEY and CDR2 SVGAGI. The CDR3 here is CASSYSSGRTYEQYF. CDR3 nucleotide sequence: TGTGCCAGCAGTTACTCGTCGGGACGGACCTACGAGCAGTACTTC.

This clonotype appeared a few times. The gene calls are TRBV11-2 and TRBJ1-2; TRBD1 might be the D (6 bases). Germline V CDR1 and CDR2: SGHAT, FQNNGV. CDR3 length: 17 amino acids. V was clipped by 5 bases and J by 4 bases, with 23 bases between them. DNA for the CDR3: TGTGCCAGCAGCCAAATTGGCGGGGGGCGCGGGGCCTATGGCTACACCTTC. Protein: CASSQIGGGRGAYGYTF.

This clonotype was detected a few times. The chain carries TRBV6-5 and TRBJ1-4; no clear D. This CDR3 is 15 amino acids long. Germline assignment: CDR1 MNHEY and CDR2 SVGAGI. Between the trimmed V and J ends, which lost 6 bases and 0 bases, there was a span of 11 bases. Here the CDR3 DNA reads TGTGCCAGCAGATACCAAGCTTCAACTAATGAAAAACTGTTTTTT. Its protein product is CASRYQASTNEKLFF.

The chain joins TRBV29-1 to TRBJ1-5; no firm D call. The V and J ends lost 4 bases and 6 bases respectively, with 13 bases between them. The CDR3 has 13 amino acids. CDR1 and CDR2 (germline): SQVTM, ANQGSEA. CDR3 bases: TGCAGCGTTGGTCACGGTAGCGGTCAGCCCCAGCATTTT. Translating gives CSVGHGSGQPQHF.

In DNA form, the CDR3 reads TGCGCCAGCAGCGTTAGGGGCCAAGAGACCCAGTACTTC. Protein product: CASSVRGQETQYF. V is TRBV5-1 and J is TRBJ2-5; tentative D call: TRBD1 (5 bases). Germline CDR1 and CDR2: SGHRS and YFSETQ. V was shortened by 4 bases and J by 1 base, with 8 bases between the two germline ends. The CDR3 runs to 13 residues.

The chain recombines TRBV6-1 with TRBJ2-7; D is perhaps TRBD1 (5 bases). The length of the CDR3 is 15 residues. V lost 3 bases and J 2 bases, leaving 14 bases between the germline ends. The germline CDR1 and CDR2 sequences are MNHNS and SASEGT. The CDR3, as DNA: TGTGCCAGCAGTGAGGTTCCCGGACAAACCTACGAGCAGTACGTC. It translates to CASSEVPGQTYEQYV.

This clonotype was observed a handful of times. The rearrangement joins TRBV18 to TRBJ2-7; no reliable D call. Germline V lookup: CDR1 KGHSH, CDR2 LQKENI. The CDR3 consists of 12 residues. Trimming pared 3 bases from V and 5 bases from J, leaving 8 bases between. DNA for the CDR3: TGTGCCAGCTCACCCTCGATGGACGAGCAGTACGTC. Translated, it gives CASSPSMDEQYV.

This clonotype was seen more than once but under ten times. V gene TRBV5-4 combines with J gene TRBJ2-7; 8 bases fit TRBD1. The CDR3 length is 14 residues. CDR1 is SGHNT, CDR2 YYREEE, per germline (reference sequence). The J segment lost 5 bases and the V segment lost 0 bases, leaving 4 bases of the junction unmatched. CDR3 protein: CASSLVGQGNEQYV. The CDR3 DNA sequence: TGTGCCAGCAGCTTGGTAGGACAGGGAAACGAGCAGTACGTC.

This clonotype came up a few times. The chain employs TRBV10-3 and TRBJ1-4; D ambiguous. The V and J ends lost 3 bases and 14 bases respectively, with 13 bases between them. Per the germline V gene, CDR1 is ENHRY and CDR2 is SYGVKD. The CDR3 has 12 amino acids. CDR3: CAISDFNTGLFF. In nucleotides, the CDR3 is TGTGCCATCAGTGATTTTAATACGGGGCTGTTTTTT.

The V and J genes are TRBV11-2 and TRBJ1-2; 7 bases align to TRBD1. The V gene's germline CDR1 is SGHAT and CDR2 FQNNGV. CDR3 length: 14 amino acids. Unmatched junction bases numbered 5, after V lost 1 base and J lost 6 bases. This chain's CDR3 is CASSLVGGRHGYTF. CDR3 coding DNA: TGTGCCAGCAGCTTAGTAGGGGGCAGGCATGGCTACACCTTC.

The chain is built from TRBV20-1 and TRBJ2-4; D gene unclear. The CDR3 has 13 amino acids. Trimming stripped 5 bases from V and 0 bases from J, with 8 bases between. CDR1 is DFQATT and CDR2 is SNEGSKA in the germline V gene (reference sequence). The CDR3 sequence is CSAAFLAKNIQYF. For the CDR3, the DNA is TGCAGTGCTGCATTTCTAGCCAAAAACATTCAGTACTTC.

The V gene is TRBV10-3, the J gene TRBJ1-4; D perhaps matches TRBD1 (5 bases). The V gene's germline CDR1 is ENHRY and CDR2 SYGVKD. The CDR3 is 15 amino acids. V lost 3 bases and J 8 bases, leaving 16 bases between the germline ends. In DNA, the CDR3 is TGTGCCATCAGTGAAGGCGGGGGAGAACAGGAAAAACTGTTTTTT. This translates into CAISEGGGEQEKLFF.

This clonotype appeared a single time. This chain links TRBV4-1 with TRBJ1-2; 11 bases line up with TRBD1. This CDR3 has 15 amino acids. Looked up from germline, CDR1 is MGHRA and CDR2 is YSYEKL. Losses at the gene ends were 2 bases for V and 7 bases for J; bases not matched to a gene: 6. CDR3 amino acids: CASSQWTGGGFGYTF. The DNA for the CDR3 is TGCGCCAGCAGCCAATGGACAGGGGGCGGTTTTGGCTACACCTTC.

The table lists this clonotype with a few counts. The J gene is TRBJ2-5, the V gene TRBV6-5; 7 bases align to TRBD1. CDR3 size: 16 residues. Trimming took 0 bases from V and 1 from J; bases not matched to a gene: 5. The germline V gene has CDR1 MNHEY and CDR2 SVGAGI. The CDR3 nucleotides read TGTGCCAGCAGTTACTCGAGAAGGACAGGCCAAGAGACCCAGTACTTC. It is translated as CASSYSRRTGQETQYF.

The rearrangement uses TRBV2 and TRBJ1-2, with TRBD1 as a possible D gene (6 bases). CDR1 and CDR2 from the germline V gene are SNHLY and FYNNEI. The CDR3 is 12 residues long. V dropped 5 bases and J dropped 6 bases, with 10 bases sitting between them. This CDR3 is CASSFQGNGYTF. DNA of the CDR3: TGTGCCAGCAGTTTCCAGGGGAATGGCTACACCTTC.

This clonotype has a handful of counts. The CDR3 DNA sequence: TGCGCCAGCAGCCAAACGGGACGCGGGTCGGCTAATGAAAAACTGTTTTTT. Encoded protein: CASSQTGRGSANEKLFF. The V call is TRBV4-3, the J call TRBJ1-4; perhaps TRBD1 as D (5 bases). V lost 2 bases and J 3 bases, leaving 16 bases between the germline ends. The CDR3 loop spans 17 amino acids. Germline lookup yields CDR1 LGHNA and CDR2 YSLEER.

CDR3 sequence reads: CASSQETRGRGYTF. The DNA for the CDR3 is TGCGCCAGCAGCCAAGAAACTCGTGGCCGAGGCTACACCTTC. The chain couples TRBV4-3 to TRBJ1-2; unclear D gene. V shed 0 bases and J shed 8 bases, with 13 bases lying between them. The germline V gene encodes CDR1 LGHNA and CDR2 YSLEER. There are 14 residues in the CDR3.

This clonotype turned up a few times. This CDR3 reads CASTKRTGGIQETQYF. CDR3 in DNA: TGTGCCAGCACCAAAAGGACAGGGGGCATCCAAGAGACCCAGTACTTC. The gene calls are TRBV7-2 and TRBJ2-5; TRBD1 matches 11 bases. This CDR3 has 16 residues. Germline CDR1 reads SGHTA; CDR2 reads FQGNSA. Trimming removed 7 bases from V and 1 base from J; junction bases left unmatched: 8.

This clonotype was recorded at least ten times. The chain uses TRBV7-2 and TRBJ2-7; D is ambiguous. CDR3 length: 14 amino acids. Germline assignment: CDR1 SGHTA and CDR2 FQGNSA. Trimming stripped 2 bases from V and 3 bases from J, with 11 bases between. CDR3 in DNA: TGTGCCAGCAGCTTAAAGGGCTTAATCTACGAGCAGTACTTC. Translating gives CASSLKGLIYEQYF.

V gene TRBV11-1 combines with J gene TRBJ2-3, with TRBD2 identical over 11 bases. Germline CDR1 is SGHAT and CDR2 is FQDESV (reference sequence). V lost 5 bases to trimming and J lost 2 bases; unmatched junction nucleotides: 6. CDR3 size: 16 residues. The CDR3 DNA reads as TGTGCCAGCAGCCGTAGCGGGGGGGCCAACACAGATACGCAGTATTTT. It is translated as CASSRSGGANTDTQYF.

The V and J genes are TRBV7-6 and TRBJ2-5; 7 nucleotides align to TRBD1. J was trimmed by 2 bases and V by 5 bases; bases with no gene match: 5. Germline V gene lookup returns CDR1 SGHVS and CDR2 FNYEAQ. The CDR3 consists of 14 residues. The CDR3 sequence: CASSPGQEQETQYF. The DNA for the CDR3 is TGTGCCAGCAGCCCTGGACAGGAGCAAGAGACCCAGTACTTC.

This clonotype was detected a few times. The chain couples TRBV15 to TRBJ1-1; 9 nucleotides line up with TRBD1. Germline V lookup: CDR1 LNHNV, CDR2 YYDKDF (reference sequence). CDR3 length equals 15 residues. V lost 5 bases, J lost 5 bases, and 9 bases stayed unmatched. The CDR3 sequence: CATSPRDRANTEAFF. CDR3 DNA sequence: TGTGCCACCAGCCCCCGGGACAGGGCGAATACTGAAGCTTTCTTT.

The chain couples TRBV5-5 to TRBJ1-1; TRBD1 aligns across 12 bases. Trimming cost V 3 bases and J 6 bases; bases outside gene matches: 3. The V gene's germline CDR1 is SGHKS and CDR2 YYEKEE (reference sequence). The CDR3 consists of 14 residues. Here the CDR3 reads CASSWGQGAAEAFF. In DNA, the CDR3 is TGTGCCAGCAGCTGGGGACAGGGGGCTGCTGAAGCTTTCTTT.

Concerning this clonotype itself: Possible read error: a much larger clone is one base away. This chain links TRBV4-3 with TRBJ2-7; 8 nucleotides agree with TRBD1. This CDR3 is built from 11 residues. CDR1 and CDR2 (germline): LGHNA, YSLEER. The CDR3 DNA reads TGCGCCAGCAGACAGGGGGACGAGCGGTACTTC. Protein product: CASRQGDERYF.

The V and J genes are TRBV20-1 and TRBJ2-5; D ambiguous. Germline lookup yields CDR1 DFQATT and CDR2 SNEGSKA (reference sequence). The CDR3 is made up of 12 amino acids. V lost 3 bases to trimming and J lost 2 bases, with 7 bases between them. The CDR3 DNA reads as TGCAGTGCTAGTCCACAGCAAGAGACCCAGTACTTC. This translates into CSASPQQETQYF.